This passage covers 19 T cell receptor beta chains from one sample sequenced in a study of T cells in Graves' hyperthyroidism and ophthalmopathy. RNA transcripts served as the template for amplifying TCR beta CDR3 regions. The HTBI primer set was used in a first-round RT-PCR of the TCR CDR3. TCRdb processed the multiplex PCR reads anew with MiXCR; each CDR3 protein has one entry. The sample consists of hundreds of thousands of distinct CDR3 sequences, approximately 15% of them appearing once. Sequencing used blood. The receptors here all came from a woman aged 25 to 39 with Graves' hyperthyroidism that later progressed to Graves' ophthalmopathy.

The DNA of the CDR3 is TGTGCCAGCAGTCAAGGTCCCGGGAGAAGCACAGATACGCAGTATTTT. Encoded protein: CASSQGPGRSTDTQYF. The rearrangement joins TRBV5-4 to TRBJ2-3; possible D gene TRBD2, 6 bases. Germline CDR1 SGHNT, CDR2 YYREEE (reference sequence). The CDR3 has 16 residues. V lost 5 bases and J 0 bases, leaving 16 bases between the germline ends.

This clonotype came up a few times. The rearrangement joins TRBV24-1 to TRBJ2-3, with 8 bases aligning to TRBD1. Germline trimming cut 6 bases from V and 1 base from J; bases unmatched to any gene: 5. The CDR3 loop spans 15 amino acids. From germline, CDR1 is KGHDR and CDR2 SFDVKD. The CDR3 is CATSLGTGGTDTQYF. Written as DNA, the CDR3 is TGTGCCACCAGTCTCGGGACAGGCGGCACAGATACGCAGTATTTT.

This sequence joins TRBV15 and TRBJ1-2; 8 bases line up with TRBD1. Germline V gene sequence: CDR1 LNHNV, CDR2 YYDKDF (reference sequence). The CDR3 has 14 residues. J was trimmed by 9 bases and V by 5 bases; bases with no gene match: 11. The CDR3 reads CATSLADHRGSYTF. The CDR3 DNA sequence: TGTGCCACCAGCCTTGCAGACCACAGGGGGAGCTACACCTTC.

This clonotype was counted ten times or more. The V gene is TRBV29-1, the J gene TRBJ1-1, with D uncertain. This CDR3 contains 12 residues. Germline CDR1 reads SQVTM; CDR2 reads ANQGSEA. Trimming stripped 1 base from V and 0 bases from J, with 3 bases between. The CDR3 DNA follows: TGCAGCGTTGAAGCGCTGAACACTGAAGCTTTCTTT. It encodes CSVEALNTEAFF.

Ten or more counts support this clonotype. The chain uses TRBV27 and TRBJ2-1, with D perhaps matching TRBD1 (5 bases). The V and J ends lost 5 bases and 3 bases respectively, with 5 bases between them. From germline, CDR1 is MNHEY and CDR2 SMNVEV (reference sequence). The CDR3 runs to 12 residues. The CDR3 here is CASSDSYNEQFF. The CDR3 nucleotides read TGTGCCAGCAGTGACAGCTACAATGAGCAGTTCTTC.

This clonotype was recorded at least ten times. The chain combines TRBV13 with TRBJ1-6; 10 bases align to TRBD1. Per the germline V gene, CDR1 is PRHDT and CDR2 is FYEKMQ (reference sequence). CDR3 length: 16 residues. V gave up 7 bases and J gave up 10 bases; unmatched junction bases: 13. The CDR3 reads CASTLASGTGDSPLHF. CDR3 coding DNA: TGTGCCAGCACCCTCGCTTCCGGGACAGGGGACTCACCCCTCCACTTT.

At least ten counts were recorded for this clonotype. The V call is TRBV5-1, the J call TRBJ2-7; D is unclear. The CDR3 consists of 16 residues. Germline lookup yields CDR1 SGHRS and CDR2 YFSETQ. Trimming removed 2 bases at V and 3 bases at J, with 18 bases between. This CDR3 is CASSLQNPLISYEQYF. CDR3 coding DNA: TGCGCCAGCAGCTTACAAAATCCCCTCATCAGCTACGAGCAGTACTTC.

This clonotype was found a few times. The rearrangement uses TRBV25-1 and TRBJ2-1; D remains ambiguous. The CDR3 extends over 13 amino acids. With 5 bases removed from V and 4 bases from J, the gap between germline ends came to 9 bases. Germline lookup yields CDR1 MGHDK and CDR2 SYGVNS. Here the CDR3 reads CASSSAGYNEQFF. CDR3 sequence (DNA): TGTGCCAGCAGTAGCGCAGGATACAATGAGCAGTTCTTC.

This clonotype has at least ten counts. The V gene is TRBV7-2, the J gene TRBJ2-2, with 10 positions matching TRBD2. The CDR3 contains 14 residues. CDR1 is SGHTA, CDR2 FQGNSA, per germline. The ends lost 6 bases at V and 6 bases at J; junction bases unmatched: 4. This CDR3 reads CASRPGLASGELFF. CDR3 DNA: TGTGCCAGCAGGCCGGGACTAGCGTCCGGGGAGCTGTTTTTT. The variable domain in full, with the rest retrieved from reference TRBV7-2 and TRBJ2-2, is GAGVSQSPSNKVTEKGKDVELRCDPISGHTALYWYRQSLGQGLEFLIYFQGNSAPDKSGLPSDRFSAERTGGSVSTLTIQRTQQEDSAVYLCASRPGLASGELFFGEGSRLTVL.

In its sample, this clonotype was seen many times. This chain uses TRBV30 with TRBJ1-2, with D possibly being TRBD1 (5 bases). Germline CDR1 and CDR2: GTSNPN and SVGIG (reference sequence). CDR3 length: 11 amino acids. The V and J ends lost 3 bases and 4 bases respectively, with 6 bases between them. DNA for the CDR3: TGTGCCTGGAGGGGACTCTATGGCTACACCTTC. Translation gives CAWRGLYGYTF.

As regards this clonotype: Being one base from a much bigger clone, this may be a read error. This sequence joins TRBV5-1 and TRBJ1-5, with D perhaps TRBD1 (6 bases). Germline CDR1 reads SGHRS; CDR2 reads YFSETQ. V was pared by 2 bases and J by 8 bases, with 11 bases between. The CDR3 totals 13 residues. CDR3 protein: CASSLTGREPQHF. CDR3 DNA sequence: TGCGCCAGCAGCTTAACAGGGAGGGAGCCCCAGCATTTT.

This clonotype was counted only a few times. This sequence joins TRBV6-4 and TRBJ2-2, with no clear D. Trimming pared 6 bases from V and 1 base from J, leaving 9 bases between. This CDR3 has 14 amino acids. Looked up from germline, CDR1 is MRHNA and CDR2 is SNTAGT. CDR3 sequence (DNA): TGTGCCAGCAGCGCCGACTGGAACACCGGGGAGCTGTTTTTT. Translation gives CASSADWNTGELFF.

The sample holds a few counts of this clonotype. The CDR3 loop is CSARWVGGLGTEAFF. The CDR3 nucleotides read TGCAGTGCTAGATGGGTCGGTGGATTAGGCACTGAAGCTTTCTTT. The rearrangement links TRBV20-1 to TRBJ1-1; the D is unclear. CDR1 is DFQATT, CDR2 SNEGSKA, per germline (reference sequence). This CDR3 is built from 15 residues. V lost 2 bases and J lost 4, with 17 bases in between.

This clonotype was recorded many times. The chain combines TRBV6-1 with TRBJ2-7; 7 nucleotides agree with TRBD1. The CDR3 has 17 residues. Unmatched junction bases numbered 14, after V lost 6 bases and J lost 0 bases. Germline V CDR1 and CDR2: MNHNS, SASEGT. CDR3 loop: CASRTHLGQLSSYEQYF. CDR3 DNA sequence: TGTGCCAGCAGAACTCACTTGGGACAGCTTAGCTCCTACGAGCAGTACTTC.

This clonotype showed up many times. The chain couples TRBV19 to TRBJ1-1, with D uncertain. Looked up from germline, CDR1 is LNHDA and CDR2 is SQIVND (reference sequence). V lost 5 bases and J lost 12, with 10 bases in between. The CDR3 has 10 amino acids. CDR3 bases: TGTGCCAGTAGTTTCCAGGTGACTTTCTTT. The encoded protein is CASSFQVTFF.

CDR3 DNA sequence: TGTGCCAGTAGTTCCCCGACACAGAACTACGAGCAGTACTTC. Its protein is CASSSPTQNYEQYF. V and J are TRBV19 and TRBJ2-7; D is undetermined. Germline assignment: CDR1 LNHDA and CDR2 SQIVND (reference sequence). The germline V and J ends were trimmed by 5 bases and 3 bases, with 14 bases remaining between them. The CDR3 is 14 residues long.

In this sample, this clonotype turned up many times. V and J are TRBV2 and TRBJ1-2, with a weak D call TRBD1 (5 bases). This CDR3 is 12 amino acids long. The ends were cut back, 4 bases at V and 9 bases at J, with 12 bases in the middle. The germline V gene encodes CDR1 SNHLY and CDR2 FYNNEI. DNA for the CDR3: TGTGCCAGCAGTGCTCAGGGCATTCGCTACACCTTC. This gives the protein CASSAQGIRYTF.

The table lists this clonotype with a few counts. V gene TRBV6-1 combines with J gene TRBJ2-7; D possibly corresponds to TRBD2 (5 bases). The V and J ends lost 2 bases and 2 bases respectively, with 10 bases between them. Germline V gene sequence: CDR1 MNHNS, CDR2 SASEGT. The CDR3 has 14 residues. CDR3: CASSELGAAYEQYF. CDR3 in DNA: TGTGCCAGCAGTGAACTGGGAGCGGCCTACGAGCAGTACTTC.

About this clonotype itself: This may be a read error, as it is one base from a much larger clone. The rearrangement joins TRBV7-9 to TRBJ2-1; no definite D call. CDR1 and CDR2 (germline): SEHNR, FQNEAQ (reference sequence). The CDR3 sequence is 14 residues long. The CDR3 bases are TGTGCCATCAGCTTTAACTACCCCGTCCATGAGCAGTTCTTC. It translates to CAISFNYPVHEQFF.